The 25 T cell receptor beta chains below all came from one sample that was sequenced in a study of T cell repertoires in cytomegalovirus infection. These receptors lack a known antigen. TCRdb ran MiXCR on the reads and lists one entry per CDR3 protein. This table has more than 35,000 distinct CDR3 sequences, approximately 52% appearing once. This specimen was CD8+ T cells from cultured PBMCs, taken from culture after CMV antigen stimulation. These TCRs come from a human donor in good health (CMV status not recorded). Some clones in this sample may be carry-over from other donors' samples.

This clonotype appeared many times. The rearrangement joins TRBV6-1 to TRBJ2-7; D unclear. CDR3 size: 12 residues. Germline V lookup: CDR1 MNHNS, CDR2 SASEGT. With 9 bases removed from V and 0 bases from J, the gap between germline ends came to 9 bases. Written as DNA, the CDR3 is TGTGCCAGTCAGGTTAGCTCCTACGAGCAGTACTTC. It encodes CASQVSSYEQYF.

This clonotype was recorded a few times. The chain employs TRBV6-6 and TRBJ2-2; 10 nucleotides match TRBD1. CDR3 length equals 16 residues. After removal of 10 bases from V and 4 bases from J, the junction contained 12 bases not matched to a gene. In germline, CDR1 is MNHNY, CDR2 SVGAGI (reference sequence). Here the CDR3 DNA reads TGTGCCATCGAGACCGGGACAGGGGACCTCACCGGGGAGCTGTTTTTT. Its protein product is CAIETGTGDLTGELFF.

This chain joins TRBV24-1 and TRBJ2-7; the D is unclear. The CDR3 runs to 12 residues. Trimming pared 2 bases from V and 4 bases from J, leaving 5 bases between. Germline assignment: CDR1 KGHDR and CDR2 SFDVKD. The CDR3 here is CATSDYGYEQYF. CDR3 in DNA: TGTGCCACCAGTGATTATGGTTACGAGCAGTACTTC.

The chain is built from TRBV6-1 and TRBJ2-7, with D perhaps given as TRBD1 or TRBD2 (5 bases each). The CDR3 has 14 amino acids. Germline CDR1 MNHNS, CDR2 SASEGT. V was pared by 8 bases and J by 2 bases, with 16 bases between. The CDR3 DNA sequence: TGTGCCAGCTTACCGGGACGCTCGCCCTACGAGCAGTACTTC. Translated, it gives CASLPGRSPYEQYF.

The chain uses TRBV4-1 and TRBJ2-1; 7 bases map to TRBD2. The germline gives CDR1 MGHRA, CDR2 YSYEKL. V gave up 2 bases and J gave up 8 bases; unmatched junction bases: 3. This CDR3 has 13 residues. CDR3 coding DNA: TGCGCCAGCAGCCAATATGGGAGGGATGAGCAGTTCTTC. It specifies CASSQYGRDEQFF.

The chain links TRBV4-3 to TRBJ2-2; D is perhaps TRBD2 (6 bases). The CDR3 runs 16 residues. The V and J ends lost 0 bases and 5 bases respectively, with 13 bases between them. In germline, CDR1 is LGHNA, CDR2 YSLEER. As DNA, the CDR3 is TGCGCCAGCAGCCAAGATTTGGGGCGGGATACCGGGGAGCTGTTTTTT. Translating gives CASSQDLGRDTGELFF.

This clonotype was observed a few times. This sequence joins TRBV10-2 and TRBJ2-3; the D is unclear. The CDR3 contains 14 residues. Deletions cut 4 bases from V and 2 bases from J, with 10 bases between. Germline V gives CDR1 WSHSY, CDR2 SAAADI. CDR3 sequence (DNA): TGCGCCAGCAGTGTTAGCAGCCTCACAGATACGCAGTATTTT. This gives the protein CASSVSSLTDTQYF.

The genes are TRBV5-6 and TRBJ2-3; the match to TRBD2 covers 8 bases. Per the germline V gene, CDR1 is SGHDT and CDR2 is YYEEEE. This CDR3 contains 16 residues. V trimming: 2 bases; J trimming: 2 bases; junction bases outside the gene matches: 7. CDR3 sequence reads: CASSFRGGLATDTQYF. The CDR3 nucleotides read TGTGCCAGCAGCTTCAGGGGAGGACTAGCCACAGATACGCAGTATTTT.

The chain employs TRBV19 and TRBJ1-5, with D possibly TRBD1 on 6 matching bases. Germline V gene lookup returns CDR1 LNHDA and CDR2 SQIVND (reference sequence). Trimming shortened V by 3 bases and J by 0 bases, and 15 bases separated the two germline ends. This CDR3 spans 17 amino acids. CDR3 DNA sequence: TGTGCCAGTAGTATCTCGCAGGGGTCTTATAGCAATCAGCCCCAGCATTTT. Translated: CASSISQGSYSNQPQHF.

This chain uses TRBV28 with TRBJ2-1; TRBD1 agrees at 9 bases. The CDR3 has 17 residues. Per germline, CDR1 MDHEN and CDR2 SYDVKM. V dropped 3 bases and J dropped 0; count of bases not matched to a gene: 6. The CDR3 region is CASSFQLQGASYNEQFF. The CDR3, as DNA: TGTGCCAGCAGTTTCCAACTACAGGGGGCCTCCTACAATGAGCAGTTCTTC.

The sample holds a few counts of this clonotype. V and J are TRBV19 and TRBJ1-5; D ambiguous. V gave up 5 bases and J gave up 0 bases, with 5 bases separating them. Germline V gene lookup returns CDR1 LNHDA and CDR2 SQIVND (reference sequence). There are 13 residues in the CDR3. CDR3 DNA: TGTGCCAGTAGTCCCACTAGCAATCAGCCCCAGCATTTT. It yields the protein CASSPTSNQPQHF.

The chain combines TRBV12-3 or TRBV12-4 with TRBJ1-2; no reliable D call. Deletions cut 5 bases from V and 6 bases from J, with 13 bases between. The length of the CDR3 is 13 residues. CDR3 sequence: CASSLSTSHGYTF. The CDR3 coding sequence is TGTGCCAGCAGTCTCTCCACCAGCCATGGCTACACCTTC.

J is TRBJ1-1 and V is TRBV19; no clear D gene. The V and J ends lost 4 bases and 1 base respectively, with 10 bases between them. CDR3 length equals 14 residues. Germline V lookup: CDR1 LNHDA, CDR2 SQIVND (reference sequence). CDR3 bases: TGTGCCAGTAGTAAGGCCAGGCCGAACACTGAAGCTTTCTTT. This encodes CASSKARPNTEAFF.

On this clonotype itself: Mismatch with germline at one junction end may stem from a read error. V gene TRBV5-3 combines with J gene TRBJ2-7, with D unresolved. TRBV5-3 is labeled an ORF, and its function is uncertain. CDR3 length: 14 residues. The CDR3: CASSLITVSHEQYF. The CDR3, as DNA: TGTGCCAGCAGCTTGATAACTGTTTCCCACGAGCAGTACTTC.

The CDR3 is CSARGRPGQGIANYGYTF. For the CDR3, the DNA is TGCAGTGCTAGAGGCAGGCCCGGACAGGGCATAGCTAACTATGGCTACACCTTC. V is TRBV20-1 and J is TRBJ1-2, with TRBD1 identical over 8 bases. Trimming removed 1 base from V and 0 bases from J; junction bases left unmatched: 13. Looked up from germline, CDR1 is DFQATT and CDR2 is SNEGSKA (reference sequence). There are 18 residues in the CDR3.

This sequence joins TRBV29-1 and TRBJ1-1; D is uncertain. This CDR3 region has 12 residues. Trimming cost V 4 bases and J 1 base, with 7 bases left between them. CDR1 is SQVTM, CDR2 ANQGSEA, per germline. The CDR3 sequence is CSVVGTNTEAFF. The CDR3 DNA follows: TGCAGCGTTGTAGGAACGAACACTGAAGCTTTCTTT.

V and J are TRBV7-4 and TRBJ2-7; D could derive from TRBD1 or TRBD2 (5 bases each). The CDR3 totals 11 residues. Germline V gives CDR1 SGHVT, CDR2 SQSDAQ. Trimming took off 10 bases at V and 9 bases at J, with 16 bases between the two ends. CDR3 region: CATLGPSGQYF. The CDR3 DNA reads TGTGCCACCCTGGGACCCTCCGGGCAGTACTTC.

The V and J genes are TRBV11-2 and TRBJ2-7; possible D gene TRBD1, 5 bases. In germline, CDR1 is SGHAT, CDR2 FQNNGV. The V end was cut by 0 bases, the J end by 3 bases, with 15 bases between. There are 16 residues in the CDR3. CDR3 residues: CASSLDKGQGRYEQYF. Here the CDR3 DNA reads TGTGCCAGCAGCTTAGATAAGGGTCAGGGCCGCTACGAGCAGTACTTC.

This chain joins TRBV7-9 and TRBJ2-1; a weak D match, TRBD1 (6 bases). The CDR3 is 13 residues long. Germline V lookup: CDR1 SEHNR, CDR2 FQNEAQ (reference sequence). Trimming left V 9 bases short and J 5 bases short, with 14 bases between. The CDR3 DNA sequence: TGTGCCAGTACTAGTAGGGGGAACAATGAGCAGTTCTTC. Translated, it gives CASTSRGNNEQFF.

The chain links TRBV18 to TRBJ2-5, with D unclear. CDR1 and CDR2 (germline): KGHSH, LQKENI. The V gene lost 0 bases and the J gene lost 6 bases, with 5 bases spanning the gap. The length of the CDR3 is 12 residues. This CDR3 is CASSPPRQTQYF. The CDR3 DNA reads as TGTGCCAGCTCACCACCGAGACAGACCCAGTACTTC.

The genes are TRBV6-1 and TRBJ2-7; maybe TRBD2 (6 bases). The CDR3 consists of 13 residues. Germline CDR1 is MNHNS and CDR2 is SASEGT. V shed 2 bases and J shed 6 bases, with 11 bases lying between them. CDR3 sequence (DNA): TGTGCCAGCAGTGAACATCCCGGGGGCGAGCAGTACTTC. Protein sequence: CASSEHPGGEQYF.

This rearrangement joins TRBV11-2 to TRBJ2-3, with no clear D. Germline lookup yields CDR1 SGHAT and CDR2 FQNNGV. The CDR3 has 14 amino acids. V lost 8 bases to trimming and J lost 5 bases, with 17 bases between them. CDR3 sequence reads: CASHTRWSGDTQYF. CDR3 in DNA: TGTGCCAGCCACACACGATGGTCAGGAGATACGCAGTATTTT.

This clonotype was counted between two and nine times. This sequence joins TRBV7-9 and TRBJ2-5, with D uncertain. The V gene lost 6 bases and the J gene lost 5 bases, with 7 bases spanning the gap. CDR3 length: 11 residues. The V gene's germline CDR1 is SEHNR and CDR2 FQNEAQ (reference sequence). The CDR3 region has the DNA TGTGCCAGCAGAATCGGGGAGACCCAGTACTTC. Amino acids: CASRIGETQYF.

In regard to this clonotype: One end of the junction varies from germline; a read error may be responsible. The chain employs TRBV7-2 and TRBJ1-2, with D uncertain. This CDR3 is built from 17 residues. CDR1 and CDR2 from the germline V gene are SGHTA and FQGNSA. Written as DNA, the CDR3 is TGTGACAGCAGCTTAGATACTCTCGGCAGAATTAAGAGGGGCTACACCTTC. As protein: CDSSLDTLGRIKRGYTF.

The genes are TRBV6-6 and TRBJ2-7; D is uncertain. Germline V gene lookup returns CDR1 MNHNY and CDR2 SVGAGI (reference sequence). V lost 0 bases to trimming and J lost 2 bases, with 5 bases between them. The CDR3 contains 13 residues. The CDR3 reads CASSYSKAYEQYF. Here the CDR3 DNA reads TGTGCCAGCAGTTACTCGAAGGCCTACGAGCAGTACTTC.